The entry below describes one TCR beta chain. The antigen is unknown. These data are taken from a study of T cell responses to AZD1222 COVID-19 vaccine. Overall study results and limits: Sampling that yielded the repertoires occurred only after the peak T cell response. Donor demographics were predominantly white British with a female majority; clonal diversity may be underestimated. Once two AZD1222 doses were given, Spike-specific TCR breadth and depth went up. Spike regions recognized by vaccine-associated CD4 TCRs spanned the protein, led by 160-218 and 743-854.

Germline V gene data show CDR1 as SGHTA and CDR2 as FQGNSA. The V end lost 2 bases, the J end lost 2 bases, and 13 bases lay between the germline ends. CDR3 length: 16 amino acids. The repertoire was sequenced with immunoSEQ multiplex PCR; TCRdb's copy has only in-frame clones and lacks some. This table holds 150,000 to 200,000 clones, approximately 94% found once. The sequencing used peripheral blood, collected on day 0 of AZD1222 vaccination. The chain joins TRBV7-2 to TRBJ1-5, with D uncertain. The clonotype was recovered from an adult in good health. The CDR3 spells CASSLSSLPGNQPQHF. The CDR3 DNA reads TGTGCCAGCAGCTTATCTTCCTTACCTGGCAATCAGCCCCAGCATTTT. Full variable domain (rest looked up from reference TRBV7-2 and TRBJ1-5): GAGVSQSPSNKVTEKGKDVELRCDPISGHTALYWYRQSLGQGLEFLIYFQGNSAPDKSGLPSDRFSAERTGGSVSTLTIQRTQQEDSAVYLCASSLSSLPGNQPQHFGDGTRLSIL.